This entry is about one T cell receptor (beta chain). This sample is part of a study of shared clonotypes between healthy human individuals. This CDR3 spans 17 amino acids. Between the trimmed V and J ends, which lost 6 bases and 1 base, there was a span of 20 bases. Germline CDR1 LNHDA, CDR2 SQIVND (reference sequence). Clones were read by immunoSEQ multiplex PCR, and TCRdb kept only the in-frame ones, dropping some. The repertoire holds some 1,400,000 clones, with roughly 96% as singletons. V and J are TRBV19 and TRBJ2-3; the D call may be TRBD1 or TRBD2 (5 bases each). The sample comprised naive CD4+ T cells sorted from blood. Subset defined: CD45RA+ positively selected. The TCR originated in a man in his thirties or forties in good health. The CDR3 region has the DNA TGTGCCAGTAGGCGCCGGGGCAGTACCTTAGGCACAGATACGCAGTATTTT. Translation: CASRRRGSTLGTDTQYF. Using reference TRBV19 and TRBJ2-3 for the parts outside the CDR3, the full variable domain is DGGITQSPKYLFRKEGQNVTLSCEQNLNHDAMYWYRQDPGQGLRLIYYSQIVNDFQKGDIAEGYSVSREKKESFPLTVTSAQKNPTAFYLCASRRRGSTLGTDTQYFGPGTRLTVL.